The 8 T cell receptor beta chains reported below all come from one sample, sequenced in a study of shared clonotypes between healthy human individuals. The protocol was immunoSEQ multiplex PCR, while the TCRdb copy is restricted to in-frame clones and leaves out a portion. In the table there are roughly 1,600,000 clones, around 98.5% of which are singletons. Material: naive CD4+ T cells sorted from blood. The subset: CD45RA+ positively selected. The receptor set was obtained from a man aged 25 to 45 in good health.

The chain joins TRBV5-5 to TRBJ1-5, with a tentative D call TRBD1 (5 bases). CDR1 and CDR2 from the germline V gene are SGHKS and YYEKEE (reference sequence). Trimming removed 4 bases from V and 0 bases from J, with 11 bases in between. The length of the CDR3 is 15 residues. The CDR3 here is CASSRGLYSNQPQHF. CDR3 in DNA: TGTGCCAGCAGCAGGGGTCTATATAGCAATCAGCCCCAGCATTTT.

V and J are TRBV11-3 and TRBJ2-5; either TRBD1 or TRBD2 may supply D (6 bases each). Germline lookup yields CDR1 SGHNT and CDR2 YENEEA. This CDR3 region has 14 residues. Trimming cost V 8 bases and J 4 bases, with 17 bases left between them. The CDR3, as DNA: TGTGCCAGCGTCGGGGGACAACTCGTAGAGACCCAGTACTTC. Translated, it gives CASVGGQLVETQYF.

This clone was counted only a few times. The rearrangement links TRBV18 to TRBJ1-2; D not resolved. Trimming cost V 2 bases and J 1 base, with 5 bases left between them. Germline CDR1 reads KGHSH; CDR2 reads LQKENI. The CDR3 runs 13 residues. This chain's CDR3 is CASSPDNNYGYTF. CDR3 in DNA: TGTGCCAGCTCACCAGACAATAACTATGGCTACACCTTC.

The chain links TRBV6-5 to TRBJ2-7; D may be TRBD1 or TRBD2 (5 bases each). Germline CDR1 reads MNHEY; CDR2 reads SVGAGI. The CDR3 spans 13 residues. Trimming left V 6 bases short and J 4 bases short, with 13 bases between. The CDR3 here is CASRGTKDYEQYF. The CDR3 nucleotides read TGTGCCAGCAGAGGGACGAAGGATTACGAGCAGTACTTC.

V usage is TRBV11-2 and J usage is TRBJ2-5, with D possibly being TRBD1 (6 bases). This CDR3 is 16 amino acids long. Trimming took off 4 bases at V and 1 base at J, with 16 bases between the two ends. Germline CDR1 SGHAT, CDR2 FQNNGV. In DNA form, the CDR3 reads TGTGCCAGCAGCTACCTTAGGACAGTTTTCCAAGAGACCCAGTACTTC. Translated, it gives CASSYLRTVFQETQYF.

V is TRBV2 and J is TRBJ2-3; 9 bases map to TRBD1. Per germline, CDR1 SNHLY and CDR2 FYNNEI. The CDR3 has 14 amino acids. V dropped 5 bases and J dropped 8; count of bases not matched to a gene: 8. In DNA form, the CDR3 reads TGTGCCAGCAGTCGGGACAGGGCGACAAGTACGCAGTATTTT. It is translated as CASSRDRATSTQYF.

J is TRBJ2-1 and V is TRBV6-6; D is ambiguous. Trimming removed 2 bases at V and 13 bases at J, with 9 bases between. The CDR3 runs 11 residues. Germline assignment: CDR1 MNHNY and CDR2 SVGAGI (reference sequence). CDR3 DNA: TGTGCCAGCAGTTACACCCGAGTCCAGTTCTTC. Protein: CASSYTRVQFF.

The gene calls are TRBV5-5 and TRBJ1-3; D is unclear. CDR3 size: 13 residues. V shed 2 bases and J shed 0 bases, with 3 bases lying between them. Germline loops: CDR1 SGHKS, CDR2 YYEKEE (reference sequence). The CDR3 reads CASSFNSGNTIYF. DNA of the CDR3: TGTGCCAGCAGCTTTAACTCTGGAAACACCATATATTTT. Looking up the rest from reference TRBV5-5 and TRBJ1-3 gives the full variable domain: DAGVTQSPTHLIKTRGQQVTLRCSPISGHKSVSWYQQVLGQGPQFIFQYYEKEERGRGNFPDRFSARQFPNYSSELNVNALLLGDSALYLCASSFNSGNTIYFGEGSWLTVV.